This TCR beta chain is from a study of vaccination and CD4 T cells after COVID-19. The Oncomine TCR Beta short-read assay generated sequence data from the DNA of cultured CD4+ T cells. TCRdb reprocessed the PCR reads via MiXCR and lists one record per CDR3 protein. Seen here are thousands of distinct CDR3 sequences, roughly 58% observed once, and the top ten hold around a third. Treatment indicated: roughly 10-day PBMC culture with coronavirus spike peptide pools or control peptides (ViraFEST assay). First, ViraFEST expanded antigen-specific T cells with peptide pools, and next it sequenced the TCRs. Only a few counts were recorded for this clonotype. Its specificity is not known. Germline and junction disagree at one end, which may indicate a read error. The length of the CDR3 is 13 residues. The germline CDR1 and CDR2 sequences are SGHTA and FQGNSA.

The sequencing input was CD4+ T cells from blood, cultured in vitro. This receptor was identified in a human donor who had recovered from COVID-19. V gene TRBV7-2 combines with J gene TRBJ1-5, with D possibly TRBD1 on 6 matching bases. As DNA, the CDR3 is TGTGCCAGCAGCTTAAGTTCTCATCAGGGGTGGAATTTT. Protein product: CASSLSSHQGWNF.